The T cell receptor beta chain under discussion was sequenced for a study of Ad26.COV2.S vaccination and SARS-CoV-2 variants. In the study overall: Doses of Ad26.COV2.S were injected into muscle once or twice, 56 days apart.

The CDR3 is made up of 19 amino acids. V shed 4 bases and J 2 bases; nucleotides not matched to a gene: 13. Germline V lookup: CDR1 SGHRS, CDR2 YFSETQ. Measured with immunoSEQ multiplex PCR; TCRdb has only the in-frame clones, and not every one. The sample has some 350,000 clones, about 85% seen once. As to treatment: around 19 received Ad26.COV2.S at low or high dose, single or two shots; roughly five received placebo; per-sample allocation not given. Samples analyzed were those drawn on day 63 after the first vaccine or placebo injection. This sample comprised peripheral blood, obtained in a trial of Ad26.COV2.S vaccine versus placebo. This sequence originates from a person aged 18-60 years who received the Ad26.COV2.S COVID-19 vaccine or a placebo. The chain combines TRBV5-1 with TRBJ2-6; TRBD1 matches 9 bases. The CDR3 DNA reads as TGCGCCAGCAGCGACGTTGGGGGACAGGGTTCTGCTGGGGCCAACGTCCTGACTTTC. It specifies CASSDVGGQGSAGANVLTF. The variable domain in full, completed from reference TRBV5-1 and TRBJ2-6, reads KAGVTQTPRYLIKTRGQQVTLSCSPISGHRSVSWYQQTPGQGLQFLFEYFSETQRNKGNFPGRFSGRQFSNSRSEMNVSTLELGDSALYLCASSDVGGQGSAGANVLTFGAGSRLTVL.